This T cell receptor beta chain appears in the sequencing data of a study of PD-L1 blockade in urothelial cancer. Trimming removed 0 bases from V and 5 bases from J; junction bases left unmatched: 3. The CDR3 runs to 14 residues. In germline, CDR1 is MNHEY, CDR2 SVGAGI. This clone was seen a handful of times. Clones were sequenced by immunoSEQ multiplex PCR, and TCRdb holds only the in-frame ones, with some missing. This table has tens of thousands of clones, around 88% appearing once. The time point was: pretreatment peripheral blood. The sample in question was PBMCs, obtained around atezolizumab (anti-PD-L1) treatment. The clonotype comes from a man aged 55 to 70 with urothelial cancer. The rearrangement links TRBV6-5 to TRBJ1-2, with 7 bases fitting TRBD1. CDR3 sequence (DNA): TGTGCCAGCAGTTACTCGTGGGACAGATATGGCTACACCTTC. Amino acids: CASSYSWDRYGYTF.